This T cell receptor beta chain was captured in a study of blood T cell repertoires in COVID-19. Study information: Italy, Spain and the United States were the sources of the convalescent and acute COVID-19 samples. PBMCs, B-cell-depleted T cells, or T cells provided the cDNA or gDNA that made up the material.

Per the study methods: It was from reference gene primer amplification that nucleated cell counts were estimated. Profiling relied on immunoSEQ multiplex PCR, and the TCRdb table lists in-frame clones only, not all of them. D and trimming come from the DNA, and the V and J calls and clone size come from that table. This repertoire shows some 150,000 clones, 85% found once; its top ten account for 2.6%. This CDR3 contains 17 residues. The V gene's germline CDR1 is SGHNT and CDR2 YYREEE (reference sequence). V shed 2 bases and J 5 bases; nucleotides not matched to a gene: 12. Sample: peripheral blood. This chain connects TRBV5-4 to TRBJ2-3, with 9 bases that match TRBD1. This TCR derives from a human donor with acute or convalescent COVID-19. The donor label of this sample is uncertain. The CDR3 sequence is CASSLALQGALRDTQYF. The CDR3 DNA follows: TGTGCCAGCAGCTTAGCTTTACAGGGGGCGCTGAGAGATACGCAGTATTTT.